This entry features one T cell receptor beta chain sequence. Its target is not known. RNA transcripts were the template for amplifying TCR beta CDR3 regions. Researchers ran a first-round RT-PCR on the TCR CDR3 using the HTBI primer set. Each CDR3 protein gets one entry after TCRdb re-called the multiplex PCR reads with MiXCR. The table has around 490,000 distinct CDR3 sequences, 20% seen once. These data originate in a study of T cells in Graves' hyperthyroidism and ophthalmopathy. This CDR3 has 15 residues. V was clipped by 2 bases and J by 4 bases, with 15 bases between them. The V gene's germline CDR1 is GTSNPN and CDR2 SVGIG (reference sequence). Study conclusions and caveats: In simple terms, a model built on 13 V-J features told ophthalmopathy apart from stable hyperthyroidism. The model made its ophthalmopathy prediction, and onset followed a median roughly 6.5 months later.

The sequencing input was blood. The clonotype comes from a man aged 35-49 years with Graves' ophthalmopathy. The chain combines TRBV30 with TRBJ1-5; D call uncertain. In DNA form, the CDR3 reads TGTGCCTGGAGTTCTTTTGGGCCGATAAATCAGCCCCAGCATTTT. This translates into CAWSSFGPINQPQHF.